The rows below give T cell receptor beta chains drawn from one sample of a study of regulatory T cells in long-lasting Graves disease. MiXCR, applied by TCRdb to the multiplex PCR reads, yields one record per CDR3 protein. The table lists about 380,000 distinct CDR3 sequences, 15% to 19% of them singletons. Sequencing used peripheral blood mononuclear cells (PBMCs), obtained at new diagnosis, from a patient treated with antithyroid drugs. The source of these receptors is a female donor with Graves disease. Each CDR3 is given with its conserved first and last residue. Each record gives: V gene, D gene, J gene, clone size, CDR3 DNA, CDR3 protein. D genes are given only for firm matches. Only some rows state a clone size, as once, few, many or a class for expanded clones.

TRBV7-9	TRBD1	TRBJ1-1	many	TGTGCCAGCAGCTTAGGGACAGGTATGAACACTGAAGCTTTCTTT	CASSLGTGMNTEAFF
TRBV27	-	TRBJ1-4	many	TGTGCCAGCAGCGGCCTCCCGATTTCAACTAATGAAAAACTGTTTTTT	CASSGLPISTNEKLFF
TRBV28	TRBD1	TRBJ2-2	many	TGTGCCAGCAGTTTATTTAGGGGACAGGGCGGGACCGGGGAGCTGTTTTTT	CASSLFRGQGGTGELFF
TRBV12-5	-	TRBJ1-5	many	TGTGCTAGTGGTTTGGCCAGCAATCAGCCCCAGCATTTT	CASGLASNQPQHF
TRBV5-1	TRBD1	TRBJ2-1	many	TGCGCCAGCAGCTTGGACAGGGGCCTAAGTCCCGAGCAGTTCTTC	CASSLDRGLSPEQFF
TRBV5-5	-	TRBJ1-1	many	TGTGCCAGCAGCTTTCGAAGATCTGAAGCTTTCTTT	CASSFRRSEAFF
TRBV10-3	-	TRBJ2-2	many	TGTGCCATCAGGTCCTTGTGGGAGGACACCGGGGAGCTGTTTTTT	CAIRSLWEDTGELFF
TRBV20-1	TRBD1	TRBJ1-2	-	TGCAGTTATTATACCGGGACAGGGAATGGCTACACCTTC	CSYYTGTGNGYTF
TRBV9	-	TRBJ2-3	many	TGTGCCAGCAGCCGCCGTTGGATCGGAGATACGCAGTATTTT	CASSRRWIGDTQYF
TRBV6-2/TRBV6-3	-	TRBJ2-3	-	TGTGCCAGCAGACCGGGGAGAACAGAGGGCGATACGCAGTATTTT	CASRPGRTEGDTQYF
TRBV12-3/TRBV12-4	-	TRBJ2-1	many	TGTGCCAGCAGTTTGTGGATTAATGAGCAGTTCTTC	CASSLWINEQFF
TRBV3-1	TRBD2	TRBJ2-1	many	TGTGCCAGCAGCCAACTAGCGGGAGACCCCCTCCTCTTC	CASSQLAGDPLLF
TRBV13	-	TRBJ2-3	many	TGTGCCAGCAGTTACTCAGGGGAGGATACGCAGTATTTT	CASSYSGEDTQYF
TRBV6-1	-	TRBJ1-2	many	TGTGCCTCGAAGACGGGGGGCGCAGACTATGGCTACACCTTC	CASKTGGADYGYTF
TRBV6-5	-	TRBJ2-1	many	TGTGCCAGCAGTTACTCGCTTGCGGGACCTAATGAGCAGTTCTTC	CASSYSLAGPNEQFF
TRBV20-1	-	TRBJ1-2	few	TGCAGTGCTAGAGTCCGAAGTGTGACACCAGGGATGACCTATGGCTACACCTTC	CSARVRSVTPGMTYGYTF
TRBV2	-	TRBJ1-5	many	TGTGCCAGCAAGCAGGGAACAGGCGGCAATCAGCCCCAGCATTTT	CASKQGTGGNQPQHF
TRBV11-3	-	TRBJ2-2	-	TGTGCCAGCAGCCCCGTTAGCACCCGAAACACCGGGGAGCTGTTTTTT	CASSPVSTRNTGELFF
TRBV19	TRBD1	TRBJ1-5	few	TGTGCCAGTACCGGGGACAGGGTTGGGAATCAGCCCCAGCATTTT	CASTGDRVGNQPQHF
TRBV20-1	-	TRBJ1-3	few	TGCAGTGCCGGGGTGAAGGGGCCCGGAAACACCATATATTTT	CSAGVKGPGNTIYF
TRBV2	-	TRBJ2-5	many	TGTGCCAGCAGTCCGGAGGGGGAAGAGACCCAGTACTTC	CASSPEGEETQYF
TRBV3-1	TRBD2	TRBJ2-1	-	TGTGCCAGCAGCCAGGGGTCTAGCGGGAGAAATGAGCAGTTCTTC	CASSQGSSGRNEQFF
TRBV20-1	TRBD1	TRBJ1-1	-	TGCAGTGCTACCCGGGACAGTCTGTTTGGCACTGAAGCTTTCTTT	CSATRDSLFGTEAFF